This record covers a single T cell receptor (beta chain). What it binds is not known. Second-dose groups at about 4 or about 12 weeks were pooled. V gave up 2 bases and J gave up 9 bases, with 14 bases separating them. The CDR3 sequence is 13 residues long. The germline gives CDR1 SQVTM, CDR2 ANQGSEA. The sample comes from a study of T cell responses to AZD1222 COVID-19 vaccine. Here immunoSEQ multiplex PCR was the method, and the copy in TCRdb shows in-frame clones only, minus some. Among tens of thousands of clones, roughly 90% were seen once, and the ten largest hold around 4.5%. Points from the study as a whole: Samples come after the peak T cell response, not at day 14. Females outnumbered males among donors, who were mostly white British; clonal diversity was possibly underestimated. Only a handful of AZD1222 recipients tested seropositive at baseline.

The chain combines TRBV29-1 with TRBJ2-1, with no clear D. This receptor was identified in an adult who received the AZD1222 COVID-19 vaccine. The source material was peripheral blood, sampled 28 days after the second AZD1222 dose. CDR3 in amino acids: CSVEMRISGEQFF. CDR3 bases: TGCAGCGTTGAAATGCGGATTTCTGGTGAGCAGTTCTTC.